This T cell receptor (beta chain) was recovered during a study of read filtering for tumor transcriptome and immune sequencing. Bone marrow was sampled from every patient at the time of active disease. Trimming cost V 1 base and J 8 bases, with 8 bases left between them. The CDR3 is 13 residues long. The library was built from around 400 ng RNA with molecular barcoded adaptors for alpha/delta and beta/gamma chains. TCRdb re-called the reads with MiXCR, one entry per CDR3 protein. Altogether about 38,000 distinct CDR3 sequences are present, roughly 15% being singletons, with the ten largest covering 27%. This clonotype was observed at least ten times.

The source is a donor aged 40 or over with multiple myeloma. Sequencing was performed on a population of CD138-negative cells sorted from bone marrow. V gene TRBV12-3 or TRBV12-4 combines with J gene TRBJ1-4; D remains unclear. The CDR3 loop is CASSLGGGEKLFF. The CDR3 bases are TGTGCCAGCAGTTTAGGGGGTGGCGAAAAACTGTTTTTT.